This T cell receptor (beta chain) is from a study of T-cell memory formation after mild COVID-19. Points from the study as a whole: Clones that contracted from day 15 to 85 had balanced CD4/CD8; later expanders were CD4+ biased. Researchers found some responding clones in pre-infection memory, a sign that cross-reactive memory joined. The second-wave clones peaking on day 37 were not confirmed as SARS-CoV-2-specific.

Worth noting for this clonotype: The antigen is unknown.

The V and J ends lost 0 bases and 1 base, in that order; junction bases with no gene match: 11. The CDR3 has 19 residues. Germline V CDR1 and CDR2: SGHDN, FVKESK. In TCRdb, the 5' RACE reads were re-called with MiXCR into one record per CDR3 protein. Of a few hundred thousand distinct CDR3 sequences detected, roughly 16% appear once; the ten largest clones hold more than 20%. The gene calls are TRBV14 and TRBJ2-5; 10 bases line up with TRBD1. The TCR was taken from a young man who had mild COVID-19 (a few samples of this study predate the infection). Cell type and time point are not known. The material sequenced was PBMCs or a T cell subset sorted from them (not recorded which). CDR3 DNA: TGTGCCAGCAGCCAAGAAATGGGTTTCAGGACAGGGGGCCAAGAGACCCAGTACTTC. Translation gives CASSQEMGFRTGGQETQYF.